The 2 T cell receptor beta chains below come from one sample, sequenced in a study of blood T cells in healthy people across ages. Primed by a sample-barcoded 5' primer and a J-beta primer mix, a second PCR proceeded for about 6 to 12 cycles. TCRdb used MiXCR to reprocess the 5' RACE reads, holding one entry per CDR3 protein. Here the sample spans 850,000 to 1,000,000 distinct CDR3 sequences, roughly half being singletons. The sequencing input was blood. The receptors derive from a woman in her sixties in good health.

This clonotype was counted only a few times. V is TRBV12-3 or TRBV12-4 and J is TRBJ1-2, with D perhaps TRBD1 (5 bases). CDR3 length: 11 residues. The germline V and J ends were trimmed by 7 bases and 8 bases, with 11 bases remaining between them. The CDR3 sequence is CASNPRDGYTF. CDR3 coding DNA: TGTGCCAGCAACCCTCGGGACGGCTACACCTTC.

This clonotype was seen a handful of times. The CDR3 nucleotides are TGCAGCTCTCTAGCGGGAGGCGGGAATGAGCAGTTCTTC. Amino acids: CSSLAGGGNEQFF. The V and J genes are TRBV29-1 and TRBJ2-1; 11 nucleotides match TRBD2. Trimming cost V 8 bases and J 7 bases; bases outside gene matches: 7. Germline CDR1 is SQVTM and CDR2 is ANQGSEA. This CDR3 has 13 amino acids.